The source of this T cell receptor (beta chain) is a study of shared clonotypes between healthy human individuals. The CDR3 extends over 15 amino acids. Germline loops: CDR1 WNHNN, CDR2 SYGVQD (reference sequence). V was clipped by 2 bases and J by 3 bases, with 11 bases between them. Donors were healthy HIV-negative adults without recently reported acute infections or vaccinations. This table comes from immunoSEQ multiplex PCR, and its TCRdb copy is limited to in-frame clones, with some not included. The data contain about 680,000 clones, 73% of them singletons. Specimen: memory CD4+ T cells sorted from blood. The subset is: CD45RA-negative fraction. The chain recombines TRBV10-1 with TRBJ2-1, with D possibly matching TRBD1 (5 bases). This sequence was found in a woman aged 25 to 39 in good health. CDR3 coding DNA: TGCGCCAGCAGTGAGGCTGGCCAGGGCTACAATGAGCAGTTCTTC. This encodes CASSEAGQGYNEQFF.